This T cell receptor beta chain was found in a study of cytomegalovirus exposure and HLA in healthy donors (TCRdb year 2017). About the study as a whole: According to an earlier analysis of several hundred of the donors, about 180 million T cells yielded over 90 million unique TCR beta sequences and roughly 280 Gb of sequence data. About 280 gigabases of sequencing data and roughly 81 million unique TCR sequences made up an early release that covered some 640 HLA-typed donors. The genetic ancestry cluster associated with self-reported Caucasian donors included 81% of the roughly 410 genotyped donors. The study was designed to test whether signatures of past pathogen exposure could be identified by cataloging public T cell receptors. The T cell repertoires of 550 to 850 subjects were profiled by immunosequencing and related to cytomegalovirus serostatus. Along with the roughly 670-subject first cohort, a separate validation cohort of over 90 different subjects was used. High-throughput TCR immunosequencing, statistical association of individual TCRs with disease status, and machine learning were combined to predict cytomegalovirus infection status. A later analysis re-analyzed previously published TCR beta repertoires from roughly 600 donors and added high-resolution HLA genotyping to study TCR occurrence patterns. Rather than drawing on any new phenotypic data, the later analysis identified candidate immune exposures from TCR beta sequences and the way those sequences occurred across donors. To decide whether each TCR beta V gene segment behaved as functional or pseudogenic, an earlier analysis of some 600 of the donors relied on high-throughput TCR beta sequencing. Donor age, sex, ethnicity and CMV serostatus were compiled together with the repertoire data. A later genetic analysis took genome-wide SNP genotypes for about three fifths of the 666 donors and used that subset as a discovery cohort. Every repertoire in the discovery cohort had been generated on one and the same sequencing platform. Both class I and class II loci were covered by HLA typing, at four-digit resolution. The number of donors typed differed by locus, with about 629-640 for A, B, C, DRB1 and DQB1, 522 for DQA1, over 600 for DPA1, and roughly 450 for DPB1. Several DR-DQ haplotypes were treated as single units for association and clustering because of strong linkage in the cohort. Among 398 genotyped donors of the cohort, an average of about 240,000 unique TCR beta nucleotide sequences were sequenced per donor, 15% to 20% of them non-productive.

General findings and caveats noted by the study authors: The cohort was sequenced for TCR beta chains only, and without alpha or paired-chain data the features that could be detected were limited. An association between a missense DCLRE1C variant and V-gene and J-gene trimming of TCR beta chains was found in a later genetic analysis and replicated in an independent cohort. In a later analysis, the rate of TCR association differed among HLA loci, with DRB1 alleles having the most associated TCRs and HLA-C alleles having the fewest. A further reported finding was that TCR beta sequences accurately predicted the HLA-A and HLA-B alleles for most subjects in the first cohort. A later analysis found that most CMV-associated TCR beta chains appeared HLA-restricted, with HLA associations seemingly driven largely by CMV exposure. The classifier was reported to diagnose cytomegalovirus status with high specificity and sensitivity in both the original cohort and the validation cohort. Assigning TCR associations to individual alleles was difficult when HLA alleles, especially DR and DQ, strongly co-occurred. The authors suggested that the approach could potentially be generalized to other disease states and immunological phenotypes. A few of the identified cytomegalovirus-associated TCR beta chains were confirmed in vitro to be specific for cytomegalovirus antigens. Because some donors lacked HLA typing at each locus, the association tests relied only on the typed subset. A later analysis reported that several top co-occurrence clusters appeared linked to parvovirus B19, influenza, CMV and Epstein-Barr virus. Because counts were too low, some 17 rarely observed V segments, including chromosome 9 orphons, were left out of the earlier analysis of 500 to 750 of the donors. A group of highly shared sequence variants was considered likely to be a technical artifact of the sequencing pipeline. A later genetic analysis reported fewer N-insertions in productive TCRs among donors in an Asian-associated ancestry cluster than the approximately 700-donor mean. Immune exposure information for the cohort was limited to CMV serostatus. At a false discovery rate of 0.05, a later analysis linked 16,951 TCR beta sequences to specific HLA alleles. Correlated functional status among segregating V segments might be attributable to linkage disequilibrium, but an unknown experimental factor could not be ruled out. The presence/absence analyses assumed that sequencing depth was roughly uniform across donors, and that assumption may not be true. In a later analysis, HLA-associated TCR beta chains were found to be more clonally expanded and to have lower generation probabilities than equally common non-associated chains. In an earlier analysis of around 600 of the donors, most TCR beta V segments appeared in productive rearrangements about 87% or about 30% of the time, broadly matching IMGT annotations. The study listed around 160 TCR beta chains as associated with cytomegalovirus. Because the 87-base-pair reads could not distinguish some IMGT-functional V segments, including TRBV6-2 and TRBV6-3, those segments were excluded. Most TCR sequences were observed very rarely across donors, whereas some public TCRs were present in many individuals.

Libraries were prepared through the immunoSEQ multiplex PCR assay. For the multiplex PCR, a mixture combining 60 forward primers for TCR Vbeta segments and 13 reverse primers for TCR Jbeta segments was used. The CDR3 region of rearranged TCR beta genes was amplified from genomic DNA with a multiplex PCR assay. Amplified TCR beta libraries were sequenced as 87-base-pair reads on the Illumina HiSeq System. In the paper's pipeline: In a later analysis, tens of millions of unique TCR beta chains were counted across the approximately 640 repertoires, and roughly 11 million of these chains were shared by at least two donors. A nearest-neighbor algorithm error-corrected the raw reads and collapsed the reads into unique sequences, merging closely related sequences to remove PCR and sequencing errors. V, D and J gene segments were assigned by aligning CDR3 sequences to IMGT reference sequences. For a sequence to be retained, a match of at least six nucleotides was required to both a V gene segment and a J gene segment. A rearrangement was called productive if the CDR3 had no stop codons and remained in frame with V and J, and every other rearrangement was called non-productive. Following IMGT convention, CDR3 was defined as the stretch from the second conserved V-encoded cysteine up to the conserved J-encoded phenylalanine. The earlier analysis of a few hundred of the donors excluded sequences that lacked an unambiguous match to a single V gene segment. In an earlier analysis of roughly 500 of the donors, V segments were called functional above 56.7% productive rearrangements and were called segregating when the between-donor standard deviation exceeded 5%. A statistical classification framework was built to diagnose cytomegalovirus status from the catalog of TCR beta chain sequences. In a later analysis, V and J genes were assigned by comparing TCR nucleotide sequences against IMGT/GENE-DB human TR gene sequences. In a later analysis, CDR3 sequences and most-parsimonious VDJ recombination scenarios were assigned using the TCRdist pipeline. In a later analysis, each TCR beta chain was defined by its CDR3 amino acid sequence together with its V-gene family, and reads without a unique V-gene family were excluded. To address suspected cross-contamination and a sequencing artifact, a later analysis removed around 600 highly shared, low-generation-probability nucleotide sequences. In a later analysis, a clonal expansion index was calculated for each public chain from normalized within-repertoire ranks of inferred template counts. A later analysis computed generation probabilities with a VDJ recombination model fitted to out-of-frame rearrangements, and checked the results against IGoR. In a later analysis, TCR-TCR, TCR-HLA and TCR-CMV co-occurrence was scored with hypergeometric tests, and a repertoire-size bias correction was applied to TCR pairs. To estimate false discovery rates, a later analysis permuted the HLA or CMV assignments 20 times. In a later analysis, co-occurring TCRs were grouped with DBSCAN, and TCRdist sequence similarity was added when clustering was performed within HLA-allele-positive subsets. Co-occurrence clustering excluded repertoires with fewer than 30,000 or more than 120,000 public chains, plus five with anomalous nucleotide sharing. This is the immuneACCESS table as TCRdb keeps it, with only in-frame sequences that have V and J called. A part of the clones is gone; compared with another copy, unresolved V genes explain less than half, and the rest is unexplained. From that table come the V and J calls and clone size; the DNA was used to work out D and trimming. The sample profile shows around 180,000 clones; approximately 80% of them were found once. Around 6% of the sample is held by the ten biggest clonotypes.

At the junction V is shortened by 6 bases and J by 5 bases; bases outside the gene matches: 8. From the cysteine up to the phenylalanine, the CDR3 has a length of 14 residues. Only the CDR3 portion is preserved as DNA: 42 bases, with reading frame beginning at the first base. The germline V gene provides CDR1 SNHLY and CDR2 FYNNEI. Concerning this clone: This receptor's antigen is unknown. No quality values exist for individual bases; no much larger clone is one base distant.

The cohort consisted of 670 or so healthy bone marrow donors. At the time of sampling, all cohort members were nominally healthy, though unrecorded immune exposures were likely present. The donor was CMV seropositive and was included in the group of some 290 seropositive cohort members. Each donor provided a peripheral blood sample, and peripheral blood mononuclear cells were used for TCR beta sequencing. Genomic DNA was extracted from the blood cell samples with the Qiagen DNeasy Blood Extraction Kit. The sample taken for sequencing was PBMCs. This receptor was identified in a woman in her thirties in good health and CMV-seropositive. The V gene is TRBV2 and the J gene is TRBJ2-5, and TRBD2 aligns with 8 junction nucleotides. The CDR3 sequence is CASSVERGLETQYF. The DNA sequence is TGTGCCAGCAGCGTCGAGCGGGGGCTTGAGACCCAGTACTTC.